The 10 T cell receptor beta chains below all came from one sample that was sequenced in a study of T cells in Graves' hyperthyroidism and ophthalmopathy. Template material for amplifying TCR beta CDR3 regions consisted of RNA transcripts. Initially, a first-round RT-PCR of the TCR CDR3 employed the HTBI primer set. TCRdb reprocessed the multiplex PCR reads via MiXCR and lists one record per CDR3 protein. This sample yields hundreds of thousands of distinct CDR3 sequences, of which around 20% are seen a single time; approximately 15% belongs to the top ten. Specimen: blood. The receptors originated from a woman between 45 and 65 years old with Graves' hyperthyroidism that later progressed to Graves' ophthalmopathy.

Only a few counts were recorded for this clonotype. The V gene is TRBV6-1, the J gene TRBJ1-5, with 10 bases aligning to TRBD1. The CDR3 totals 14 residues. The V and J ends lost 7 bases and 6 bases, in that order; junction bases with no gene match: 6. Germline loops: CDR1 MNHNS, CDR2 SASEGT. The CDR3 DNA is TGTGCCAGCAAGGGACAGGGGCCGGGTCAGCCCCAGCATTTT. This codes for CASKGQGPGQPQHF.

This clonotype was counted at least ten times. The chain is built from TRBV20-1 and TRBJ2-5, with 9 bases aligning to TRBD1. Unmatched junction bases numbered 6, after V lost 5 bases and J lost 5 bases. Germline CDR1 is DFQATT and CDR2 is SNEGSKA (reference sequence). The CDR3 has 13 residues. CDR3 sequence (DNA): TGCAGTGCTCAAACAGGGGGCGGCGAGACCCAGTACTTC. This encodes CSAQTGGGETQYF.

The rearrangement links TRBV7-9 to TRBJ2-3; TRBD1 matches at 11 bases. V lost 6 bases to trimming and J lost 2 bases; unmatched junction nucleotides: 7. Germline CDR1 is SEHNR and CDR2 is FQNEAQ (reference sequence). The CDR3 consists of 16 residues. The CDR3 sequence: CASSPRTGGDTDTQYF. In DNA form, the CDR3 reads TGTGCCAGCAGTCCAAGGACAGGGGGCGACACAGATACGCAGTATTTT.

This clonotype has a count of ten or more. The chain employs TRBV2 and TRBJ2-2; TRBD1 matches 9 bases. CDR3 size: 18 residues. Germline V gene data show CDR1 as SNHLY and CDR2 as FYNNEI. After removal of 4 bases from V and 3 bases from J, the junction contained 12 bases not matched to a gene. CDR3 residues: CASSVPGQGVEDTGELFF. DNA of the CDR3: TGTGCCAGCAGTGTTCCGGGACAGGGAGTCGAAGACACCGGGGAGCTGTTTTTT.

The rearrangement joins TRBV6-1 to TRBJ1-2; 8 positions match TRBD1. The V gene end was trimmed by 7 bases and the J gene end by 2 bases; junction bases not matched to a gene: 6. CDR1 is MNHNS, CDR2 SASEGT, per germline. The CDR3 runs 14 residues. The CDR3 DNA is TGTGCCAGCATTCAGGACAGGGCAAACTATGGCTACACCTTC. This codes for CASIQDRANYGYTF.

This clonotype was seen ten or more times. The V gene is TRBV7-2, the J gene TRBJ1-5; no firm D call. Germline CDR1 and CDR2: SGHTA and FQGNSA. This CDR3 is built from 14 residues. V lost 0 bases and J 3 bases, leaving 6 bases between the germline ends. This CDR3 reads CASSLAGINQPQHF. CDR3 DNA: TGTGCCAGCAGCTTAGCGGGAATCAATCAGCCCCAGCATTTT. The full variable domain, its missing parts supplied by reference TRBV7-2 and TRBJ1-5, is GAGVSQSPSNKVTEKGKDVELRCDPISGHTALYWYRQSLGQGLEFLIYFQGNSAPDKSGLPSDRFSAERTGGSVSTLTIQRTQQEDSAVYLCASSLAGINQPQHFGDGTRLSIL.

This clonotype was seen a few times. The chain joins TRBV29-1 to TRBJ1-1, with D unresolved. There are 11 residues in the CDR3. The V end was cut by 6 bases, the J end by 2 bases, with 7 bases between. CDR1 is SQVTM and CDR2 is ANQGSEA in the germline V gene. The CDR3 loop is CSVGFNTEAFF. CDR3 sequence (DNA): TGCAGCGTAGGATTCAACACTGAAGCTTTCTTT.

In its sample, this clonotype was seen a few times. The rearrangement uses TRBV3-1 and TRBJ1-3; maybe TRBD1 (6 bases). Germline-derived CDR1 and CDR2 are LGHDT and YNNKEL (reference sequence). V lost 2 bases to trimming and J lost 0 bases, with 8 bases between them. CDR3 length: 15 residues. The CDR3 reads CASSQNRDSGNTIYF. For the CDR3, the DNA is TGTGCCAGCAGCCAAAACAGGGACTCTGGAAACACCATATATTTT.

This chain connects TRBV10-3 to TRBJ2-5; D possibly matches TRBD1 or TRBD2 (5 bases each). Germline CDR1 and CDR2: ENHRY and SYGVKD. This CDR3 is 13 amino acids long. With 2 bases removed from V and 2 bases from J, the gap between germline ends came to 6 bases. The CDR3: CAISEGGQETQYF. CDR3 nucleotide sequence: TGTGCCATCAGTGAGGGGGGTCAAGAGACCCAGTACTTC.

The chain has TRBV27 and TRBJ1-5, with D tentatively TRBD1 (6 bases). The CDR3 spans 15 residues. The germline gives CDR1 MNHEY, CDR2 SMNVEV (reference sequence). Trimming took 6 bases from V and 2 from J, leaving 14 bases between them. CDR3 sequence reads: CASRSAGAGNQPQHF. In DNA form, the CDR3 reads TGTGCCAGCAGGTCCGCGGGGGCGGGCAATCAGCCCCAGCATTTT.